This T cell receptor beta chain comes out of a study of blood T cell repertoires in COVID-19. CDR3 length equals 15 residues. Germline V CDR1 and CDR2: SGHTA, FQGNSA. V was pared by 5 bases and J by 5 bases, with 11 bases of the junction left unmatched. Assay used: immunoSEQ multiplex PCR; TCRdb lists only in-frame clones, some missing. The data contain tens of thousands of clones, 80% to 85% of them singletons. The sequence derives from a man at least 80 years old with COVID-19, enrolled during active disease. The J gene is TRBJ2-7, the V gene TRBV7-2; 8 positions match TRBD2. Sequencing used peripheral blood. CDR3 amino acids: CASSPEAGGPHEQYF. For the CDR3, the DNA is TGTGCCAGCAGCCCAGAGGCGGGGGGCCCCCACGAGCAGTACTTC.